Given below is one TCR beta chain in context. V was shortened by 4 bases and J by 0 bases, with 9 bases between the two germline ends. This CDR3 has 15 residues. Looked up from germline, CDR1 is KGHDR and CDR2 is SFDVKD. The data belong to a study of identical twins. Healthy Caucasians supplied all donations. Using its own MiXCR run on the 5' RACE reads, TCRdb lists one record per CDR3 protein. The top ten clones hold around 14% of a sample with roughly 770,000 distinct CDR3 sequences, about 20% of them seen once. This same sample was also taken into another study, of T cells expressing NK-cell markers. In that study: One of the eight sequenced donors was seronegative, whereas the other seven were HCMV-seropositive. There remained a lack of clarity about HCMV specificity of expanded NKG2C+ T cell clones.

The sequenced sample was PBMCs. This chain uses TRBV24-1 with TRBJ2-1, with D hard to call. The receptor was isolated from a woman between 18 and 29 years old in good health. In nucleotides, the CDR3 is TGTGCCACCAGTGAGGGTGCTAGCTCCTACAATGAGCAGTTCTTC. Its protein product is CATSEGASSYNEQFF.